These 10 T cell receptor beta chains share one sample of origin, sequenced in a study of control samples from healthy donors and cancer patients. Some clones are missing from TCRdb's copy, which holds only in-frame ones; the method was immunoSEQ multiplex PCR. The sample yields around 3,500 clones, approximately 75% seen once. Sequencing was carried out using formalin-fixed, paraffin-embedded tissue. These receptors came from a female donor with melanoma.

The chain uses TRBV7-9 and TRBJ1-1, with D possibly matching TRBD1 (5 bases). The germline V and J ends were trimmed by 5 bases and 0 bases, with 13 bases remaining between them. This CDR3 has 15 amino acids. Germline values: CDR1 SEHNR, CDR2 FQNEAQ (reference sequence). DNA for the CDR3: TGTGCCAGCAGCCCACTTGGGACGGTGAACACTGAAGCTTTCTTT. Amino acid sequence: CASSPLGTVNTEAFF. Supplemented by reference TRBV7-9 and TRBJ1-1, the full variable domain reads DTGVSQNPRHKITKRGQNVTFRCDPISEHNRLYWYRQTLGQGPEFLTYFQNEAQLEKSRLLSDRFSAERPKGSFSTLEIQRTEQGDSAMYLCASSPLGTVNTEAFFGQGTRLTVV.

The chain recombines TRBV7-2 with TRBJ2-7; 13 bases are a match to TRBD2. Germline V gene sequence: CDR1 SGHTA, CDR2 FQGNSA. V gave up 0 bases and J gave up 4 bases; unmatched junction bases: 3. This CDR3 has 16 amino acids. The CDR3 loop is CASSLAGGLAGYEQYF. The DNA of the CDR3 is TGTGCCAGCAGCTTAGCGGGGGGACTAGCGGGGTACGAGCAGTACTTC.

Of note for this clone: At one boundary the junction diverges from the germline segment, which might be a read error. The chain is built from TRBV7-7 and TRBJ2-5; D gene ambiguous. This CDR3 region has 13 residues. CDR1 SSHAT and CDR2 FNYEAQ come from the germline V gene (reference sequence). CDR3 bases: TGTGCTAGCAGCCCTCTCGTGATTGGGACCCAGTACTTC. Protein sequence: CASSPLVIGTQYF.

This sequence joins TRBV28 and TRBJ2-7, with D possibly TRBD1 on 5 matching bases. Looked up from germline, CDR1 is MDHEN and CDR2 is SYDVKM. V gave up 5 bases and J gave up 4 bases, with 18 bases separating them. The CDR3 is 15 residues long. CDR3 in amino acids: CASSTLTAVPYEQYF. For the CDR3, the DNA is TGTGCCAGCAGTACCCTGACAGCAGTACCATACGAGCAGTACTTC.

V and J are TRBV7-9 and TRBJ1-3, with D unresolved. CDR3 length: 14 residues. The germline CDR1 and CDR2 sequences are SEHNR and FQNEAQ (reference sequence). V was cut by 0 bases and J by 1 base, with 4 bases left in between. Here the CDR3 reads CASSLAESGNTIYF. DNA for the CDR3: TGTGCCAGCAGCTTAGCAGAGTCTGGAAACACCATATATTTT.

This clone occurred once. The J gene is TRBJ2-3, the V gene TRBV4-2; tentatively, D is TRBD2 (5 bases). V lost 0 bases and J lost 2, with 9 bases in between. Germline values: CDR1 LGHNA, CDR2 YNFKEQ. This CDR3 has 15 amino acids. DNA for the CDR3: TGTGCCAGCAGCCAAGATCCCGGGATCACAGATACGCAGTATTTT. The encoded protein is CASSQDPGITDTQYF.

The J gene is TRBJ1-1, the V gene TRBV19; TRBD1 aligns across 7 bases. The CDR3 totals 14 residues. With 4 bases clipped from V and 5 bases from J, the junction kept 7 bases outside the gene matches. Germline V gene data show CDR1 as LNHDA and CDR2 as SQIVND (reference sequence). CDR3 residues: CASSTQTGTTEAFF. The CDR3 DNA is TGTGCCAGTAGTACACAGACAGGGACGACTGAAGCTTTCTTT.

The rearrangement uses TRBV6-5 and TRBJ1-5; D gene unclear. CDR3 length: 13 amino acids. Trimming removed 5 bases from V and 3 bases from J, with 8 bases in between. The V gene's germline CDR1 is MNHEY and CDR2 SVGAGI. In nucleotides, the CDR3 is TGTGCCAGCAGTATGGAGCTCAATCAGCCCCAGCATTTT. It specifies CASSMELNQPQHF.

This clone was seen only a few times. Other DNA sequences of this sample code for an identical CDR3. The J gene is TRBJ2-7, the V gene TRBV6-5, with 7 bases identical to TRBD1. V trimming: 5 bases; J trimming: 3 bases; junction bases outside the gene matches: 7. The CDR3 covers 14 residues. The germline V gene has CDR1 MNHEY and CDR2 SVGAGI. The CDR3 nucleotides are TGTGCCAGCAGTCCTGCCGGGACAGACTACGAGCAGTACTTC. Its protein is CASSPAGTDYEQYF.

V usage is TRBV6-2 or TRBV6-3 and J usage is TRBJ2-1; TRBD2 matches 7 bases. CDR1 and CDR2 from the germline V gene are MNHEY and SVGEGT. V dropped 5 bases and J dropped 6; count of bases not matched to a gene: 16. CDR3 length equals 17 residues. The CDR3 sequence is CASSLLKVRERGNEQFF. The CDR3 coding sequence is TGTGCCAGCAGTCTCCTCAAGGTGCGGGAGAGGGGCAATGAGCAGTTCTTC.